Sequencing of this T cell receptor (beta chain) was carried out in a study of PD-1 blockade in classical Hodgkin lymphoma. The wider study: The patients were dosed with nivolumab 3 mg/kg, infused intravenously every 2 weeks.

Libraries were prepared by immunoSEQ multiplex PCR; TCRdb keeps only in-frame clonotypes and omits some of them. The data show some 150,000 clones, under 85% seen once. Findings and limits, study-wide: Repertoires differed for reasons still undefined, possibly disease activity or prior therapy. Newly diagnosed patients had baseline TCR diversity that was reportedly lower than that of healthy donors.

Relapses following autologous stem cell transplantation were seen in all patients, with brentuximab vedotin exposure varying. J lost 2 bases, V lost 7 bases, and 7 bases had no gene match. Germline V gene data show CDR1 as SGHDT and CDR2 as YYEEEE. The CDR3 extends over 14 amino acids. Concerning this clone: What it binds is not known.

The TCR comes from a human donor with classical Hodgkin lymphoma. The source was peripheral blood mononuclear cells (PBMCs), collected before the second cycle of nivolumab. This rearrangement joins TRBV5-6 to TRBJ2-7, with TRBD2 matching 9 bases. CDR3 sequence: CASLALAGTYEQYF. The CDR3 DNA reads TGTGCCAGCCTGGCGCTAGCGGGGACCTACGAGCAGTACTTC.